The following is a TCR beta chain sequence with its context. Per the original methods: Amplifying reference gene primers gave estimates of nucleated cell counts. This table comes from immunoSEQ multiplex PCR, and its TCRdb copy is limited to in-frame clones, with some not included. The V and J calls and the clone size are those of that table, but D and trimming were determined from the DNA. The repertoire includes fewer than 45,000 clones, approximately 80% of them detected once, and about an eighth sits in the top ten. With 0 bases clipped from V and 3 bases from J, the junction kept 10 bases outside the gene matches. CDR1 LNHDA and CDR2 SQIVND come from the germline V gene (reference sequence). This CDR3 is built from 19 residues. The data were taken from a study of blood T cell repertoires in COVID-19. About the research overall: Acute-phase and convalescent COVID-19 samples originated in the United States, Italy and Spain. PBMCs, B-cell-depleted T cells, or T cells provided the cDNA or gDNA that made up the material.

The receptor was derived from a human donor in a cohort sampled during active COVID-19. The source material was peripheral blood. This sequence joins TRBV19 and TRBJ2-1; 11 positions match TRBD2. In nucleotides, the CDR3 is TGTGCCAGTAGTATAGAAGAAGGGCCGCTAGCGGGAGGCTACAATGAGCAGTTCTTC. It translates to CASSIEEGPLAGGYNEQFF.